The next 2 T cell receptor beta chains were all read from a single sample in a study of shared clonotypes between healthy human individuals. Sequenced by immunoSEQ multiplex PCR; TCRdb stores in-frame clones only, minus some. Of approximately 1,000,000 clones listed, approximately 80% were seen once; the top ten hold 0.4% to 0.55%. Input material: memory CD4+ T cells from PBMCs. Subset in this sample: CD45RA-negative fraction. The origin of the receptors is a young man in good health. Some clones in this sample may be carry-over from other donors' samples.

The rearrangement links TRBV9 to TRBJ1-1; D might be TRBD1 (5 bases). This CDR3 has 15 residues. V lost 0 bases to trimming and J lost 1 base, with 10 bases between them. CDR1 and CDR2 from the germline V gene are SGDLS and YYNGEE. The CDR3 DNA is TGTGCCAGCAGCGTAGGGGACGGGACGAACACTGAAGCTTTCTTT. Amino acid sequence: CASSVGDGTNTEAFF.

This chain connects TRBV5-1 to TRBJ2-2, with a possible D match to TRBD1 (6 bases). V was cut by 0 bases and J by 0 bases, with 15 bases left in between. The CDR3 spans 18 residues. Germline V CDR1 and CDR2: SGHRS, YFSETQ. The CDR3 region is CASSLGARGGSNTGELFF. The CDR3 region has the DNA TGCGCCAGCAGCTTGGGGGCCAGGGGTGGATCGAACACCGGGGAGCTGTTTTTT.